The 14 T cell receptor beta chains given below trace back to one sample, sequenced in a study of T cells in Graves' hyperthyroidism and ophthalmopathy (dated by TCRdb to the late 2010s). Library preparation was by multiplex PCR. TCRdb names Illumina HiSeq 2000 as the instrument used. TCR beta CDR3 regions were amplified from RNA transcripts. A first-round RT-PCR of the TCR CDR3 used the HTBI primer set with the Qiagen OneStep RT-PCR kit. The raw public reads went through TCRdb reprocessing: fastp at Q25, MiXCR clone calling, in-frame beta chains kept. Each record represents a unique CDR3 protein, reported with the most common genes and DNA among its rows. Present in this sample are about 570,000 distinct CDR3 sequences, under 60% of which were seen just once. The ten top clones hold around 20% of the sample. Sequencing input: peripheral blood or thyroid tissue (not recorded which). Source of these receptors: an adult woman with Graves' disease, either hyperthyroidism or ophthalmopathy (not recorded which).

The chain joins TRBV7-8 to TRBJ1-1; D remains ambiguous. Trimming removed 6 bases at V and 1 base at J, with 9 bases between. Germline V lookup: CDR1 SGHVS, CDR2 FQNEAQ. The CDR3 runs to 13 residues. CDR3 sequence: CASSSEGNTEAFF. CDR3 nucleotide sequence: TGTGCCAGCAGTTCTGAAGGGAACACTGAAGCTTTCTTT.

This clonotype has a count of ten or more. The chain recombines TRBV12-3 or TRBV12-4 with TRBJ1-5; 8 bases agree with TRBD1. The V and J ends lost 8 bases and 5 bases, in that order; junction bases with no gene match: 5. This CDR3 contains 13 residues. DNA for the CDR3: TGTGCCAGCGCGGACAGGGCGGATCAGCCCCAGCATTTT. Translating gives CASADRADQPQHF.

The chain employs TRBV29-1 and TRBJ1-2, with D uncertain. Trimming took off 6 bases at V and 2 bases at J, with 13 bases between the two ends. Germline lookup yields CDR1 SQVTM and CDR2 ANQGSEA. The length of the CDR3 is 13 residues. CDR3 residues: CSVALGQNYGYTF. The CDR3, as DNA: TGCAGCGTAGCCCTCGGGCAGAACTATGGCTACACCTTC. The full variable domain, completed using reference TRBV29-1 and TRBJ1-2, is SAVISQKPSRDICQRGTSLTIQCQVDSQVTMMFWYRQQPGQSLTLIATANQGSEATYESGFVIDKFPISRPNLTFSTLTVSNMSPEDSSIYLCSVALGQNYGYTFGSGTRLTVV.

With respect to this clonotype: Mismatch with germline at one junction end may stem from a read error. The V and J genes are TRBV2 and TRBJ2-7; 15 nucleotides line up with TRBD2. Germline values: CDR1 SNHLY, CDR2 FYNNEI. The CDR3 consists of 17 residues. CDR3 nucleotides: TGTGCCAGCAGTGAACCAAGGACTAGCGGGAGGGCGCGGGAGCAGTGCTTC. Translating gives CASSEPRTSGRAREQCF.

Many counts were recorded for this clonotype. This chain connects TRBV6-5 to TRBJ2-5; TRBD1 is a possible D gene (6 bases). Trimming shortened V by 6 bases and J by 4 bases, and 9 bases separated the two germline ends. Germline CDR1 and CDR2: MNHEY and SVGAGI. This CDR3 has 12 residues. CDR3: CASRKQGETQYF. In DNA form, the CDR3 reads TGTGCCAGCAGGAAACAGGGAGAGACCCAGTACTTC.

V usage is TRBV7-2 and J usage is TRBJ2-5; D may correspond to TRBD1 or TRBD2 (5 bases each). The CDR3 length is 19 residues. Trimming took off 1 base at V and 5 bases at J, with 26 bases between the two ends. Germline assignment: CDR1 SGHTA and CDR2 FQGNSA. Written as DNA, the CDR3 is TGTGCCAGCAGCTTAGGAGGGAGACCCGGACAAGCCGTCGGGGAGACCCAGTACTTC. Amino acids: CASSLGGRPGQAVGETQYF.

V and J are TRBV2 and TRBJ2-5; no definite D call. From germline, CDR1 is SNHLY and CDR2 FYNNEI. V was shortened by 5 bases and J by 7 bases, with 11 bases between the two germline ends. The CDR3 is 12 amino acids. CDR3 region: CASSLKTGTQYF. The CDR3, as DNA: TGTGCCAGCAGTTTAAAGACCGGGACCCAGTACTTC.

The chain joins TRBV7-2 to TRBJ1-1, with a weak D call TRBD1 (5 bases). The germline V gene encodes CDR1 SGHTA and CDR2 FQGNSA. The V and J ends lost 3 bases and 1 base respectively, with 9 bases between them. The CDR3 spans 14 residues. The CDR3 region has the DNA TGTGCCAGCAGCTTTGGGGGATGGAACACTGAAGCTTTCTTT. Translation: CASSFGGWNTEAFF.

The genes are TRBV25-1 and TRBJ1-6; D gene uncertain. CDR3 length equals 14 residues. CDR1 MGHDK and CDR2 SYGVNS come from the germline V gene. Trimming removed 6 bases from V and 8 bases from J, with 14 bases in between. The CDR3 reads CASRSRVFDSPLHF. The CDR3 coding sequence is TGTGCCAGCAGGTCCAGAGTCTTTGATTCACCCCTCCACTTT.

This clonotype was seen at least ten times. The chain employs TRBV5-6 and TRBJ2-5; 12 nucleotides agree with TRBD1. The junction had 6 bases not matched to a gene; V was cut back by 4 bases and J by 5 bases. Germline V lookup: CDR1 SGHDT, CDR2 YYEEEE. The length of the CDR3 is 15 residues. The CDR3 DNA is TGTGCCAGCAGCGGAACCGGGACAGGGGGCGAGACCCAGTACTTC. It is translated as CASSGTGTGGETQYF.

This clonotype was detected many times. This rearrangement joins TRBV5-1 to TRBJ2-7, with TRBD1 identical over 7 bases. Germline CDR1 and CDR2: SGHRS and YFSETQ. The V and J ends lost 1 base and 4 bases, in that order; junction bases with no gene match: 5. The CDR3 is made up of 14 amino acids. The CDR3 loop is CASSLSDRVYEQYF. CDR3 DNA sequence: TGCGCCAGCAGCTTGTCCGACAGGGTTTACGAGCAGTACTTC.

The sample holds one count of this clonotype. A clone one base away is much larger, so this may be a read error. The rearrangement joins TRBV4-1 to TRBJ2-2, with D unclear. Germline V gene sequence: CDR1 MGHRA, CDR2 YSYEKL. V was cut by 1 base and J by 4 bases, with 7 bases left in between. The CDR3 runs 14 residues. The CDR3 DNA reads TGCGCCAGCAGCCAAGTAGAGAGCACCGGGGAGCTGTTTTTT. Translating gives CASSQVESTGELFF.

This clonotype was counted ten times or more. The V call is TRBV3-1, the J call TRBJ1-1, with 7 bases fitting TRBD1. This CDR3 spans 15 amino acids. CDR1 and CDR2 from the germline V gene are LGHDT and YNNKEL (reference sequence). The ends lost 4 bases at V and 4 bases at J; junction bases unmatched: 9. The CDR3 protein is CASSRGQAGVTEAFF. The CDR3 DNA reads TGTGCCAGCAGCCGCGGACAGGCGGGTGTCACTGAAGCTTTCTTT.

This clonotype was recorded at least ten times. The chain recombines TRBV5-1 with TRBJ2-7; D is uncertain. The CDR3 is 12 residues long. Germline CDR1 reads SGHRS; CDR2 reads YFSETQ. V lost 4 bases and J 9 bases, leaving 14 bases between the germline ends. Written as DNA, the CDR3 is TGCGCCAGCAGCAACATGCGCGGCGGGCAGTACTTC. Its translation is CASSNMRGGQYF.